This T cell receptor beta chain was retrieved from a study of OX40 agonist ivuxolimab in advanced cancers. Study-level results: The expanded peripheral T cells' antigen specificity was not determined.

Patients were ruled out by autoimmune disease history or systemic immunosuppression. In regard to this clone: Its antigen is undetermined.

Only in-frame clones appear in the TCRdb table, and some are missing; sequencing was by immunoSEQ multiplex PCR. The sample includes about 49,000 clones, roughly 94% of them seen just once. The sample consisted of CD4+ or CD8+ T cells sorted from blood, taken in a trial of the OX40 agonist ivuxolimab. This receptor was taken from an adult with an advanced solid tumor such as melanoma, head and neck, liver or kidney cancer.

The CDR3 DNA is TGTGCCAGCAGTTTATTCGCAGGGACGTACTACAATGAGCAGTTCTTC. Amino acid sequence: CASSLFAGTYYNEQFF. This chain links TRBV27 with TRBJ2-1, with D tentatively TRBD1 or TRBD2 (5 bases each). The CDR3 sequence is 16 residues long. Trimming removed 1 base at V and 3 bases at J, with 13 bases between. Per the germline V gene, CDR1 is MNHEY and CDR2 is SMNVEV (reference sequence).